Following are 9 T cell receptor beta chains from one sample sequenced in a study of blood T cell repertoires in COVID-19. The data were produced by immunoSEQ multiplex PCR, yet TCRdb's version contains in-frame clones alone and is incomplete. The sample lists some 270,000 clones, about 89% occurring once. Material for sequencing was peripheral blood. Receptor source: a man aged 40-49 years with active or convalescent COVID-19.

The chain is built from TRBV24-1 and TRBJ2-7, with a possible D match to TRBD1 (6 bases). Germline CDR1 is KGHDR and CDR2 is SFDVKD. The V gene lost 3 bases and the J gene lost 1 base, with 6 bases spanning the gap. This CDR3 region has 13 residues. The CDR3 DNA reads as TGTGCCACCAGTGATAGGGGGTCCTACGAGCAGTACTTC. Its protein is CATSDRGSYEQYF.

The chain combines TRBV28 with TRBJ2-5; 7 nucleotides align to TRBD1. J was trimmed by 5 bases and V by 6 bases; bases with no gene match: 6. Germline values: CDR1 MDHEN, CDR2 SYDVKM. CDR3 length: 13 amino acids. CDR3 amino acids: CASRTGVMETQYF. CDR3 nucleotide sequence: TGTGCCAGCAGAACAGGGGTCATGGAGACCCAGTACTTC.

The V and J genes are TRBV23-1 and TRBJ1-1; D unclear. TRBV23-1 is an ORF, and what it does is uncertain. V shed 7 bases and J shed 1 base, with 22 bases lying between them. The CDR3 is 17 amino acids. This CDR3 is CASKLNRPGGWNTEAFF. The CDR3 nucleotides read TGCGCCAGCAAATTAAACCGACCGGGAGGGTGGAACACTGAAGCTTTCTTT.

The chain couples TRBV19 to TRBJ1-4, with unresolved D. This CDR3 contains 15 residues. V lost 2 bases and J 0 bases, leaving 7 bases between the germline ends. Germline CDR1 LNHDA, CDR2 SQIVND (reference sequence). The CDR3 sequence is CASSIPYATNEKLFF. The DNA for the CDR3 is TGTGCCAGTAGTATACCCTACGCAACTAATGAAAAACTGTTTTTT.

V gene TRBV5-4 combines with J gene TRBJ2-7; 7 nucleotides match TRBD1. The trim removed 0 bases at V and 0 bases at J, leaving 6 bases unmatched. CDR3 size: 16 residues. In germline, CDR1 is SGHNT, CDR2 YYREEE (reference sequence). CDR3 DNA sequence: TGTGCCAGCAGCTTGGCCCCGGGACAGAGCTCCTACGAGCAGTACTTC. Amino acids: CASSLAPGQSSYEQYF.

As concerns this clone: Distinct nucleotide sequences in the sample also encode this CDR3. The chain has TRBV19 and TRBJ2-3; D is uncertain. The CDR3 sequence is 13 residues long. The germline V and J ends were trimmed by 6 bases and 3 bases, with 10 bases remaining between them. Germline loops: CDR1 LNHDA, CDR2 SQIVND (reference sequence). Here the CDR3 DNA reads TGTGCCAGTAGCCCCACCAGAACAGATACGCAGTATTTT. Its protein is CASSPTRTDTQYF. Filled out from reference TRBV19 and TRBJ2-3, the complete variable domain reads DGGITQSPKYLFRKEGQNVTLSCEQNLNHDAMYWYRQDPGQGLRLIYYSQIVNDFQKGDIAEGYSVSREKKESFPLTVTSAQKNPTAFYLCASSPTRTDTQYFGPGTRLTVL.

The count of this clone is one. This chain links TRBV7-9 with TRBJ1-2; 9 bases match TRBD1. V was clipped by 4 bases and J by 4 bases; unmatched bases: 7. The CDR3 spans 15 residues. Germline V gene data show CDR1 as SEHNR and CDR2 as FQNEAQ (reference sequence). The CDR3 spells CASSSVQGARYGYTF. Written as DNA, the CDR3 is TGTGCCAGCAGCTCAGTACAGGGGGCCCGCTATGGCTACACCTTC.

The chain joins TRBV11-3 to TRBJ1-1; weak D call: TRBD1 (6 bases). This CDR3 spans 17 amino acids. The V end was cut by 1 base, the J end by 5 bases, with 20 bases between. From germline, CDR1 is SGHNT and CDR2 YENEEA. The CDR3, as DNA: TGTGCCAGCAGCTTAGGGATTTACAGGGTAGAAGAAACTGAAGCTTTCTTT. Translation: CASSLGIYRVEETEAFF.

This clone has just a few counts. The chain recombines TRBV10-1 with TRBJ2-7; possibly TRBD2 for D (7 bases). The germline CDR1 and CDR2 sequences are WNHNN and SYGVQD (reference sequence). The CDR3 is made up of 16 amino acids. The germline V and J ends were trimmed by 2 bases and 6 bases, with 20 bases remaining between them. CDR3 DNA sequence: TGCGCCAGCAGTGAGGACCAGCCGGGGGGCAGTTCCGAGCAGTACTTC. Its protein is CASSEDQPGGSSEQYF.